The 29 T cell receptor beta chains below were found in one sample sequenced in a study of beta chain features in type 1 diabetes. TCRB transcripts that were expressed got sequenced, as all of the isolated RNA had been reverse transcribed. Profiling relied on immunoSEQ multiplex PCR, and the TCRdb table lists in-frame clones only, not all of them. The data show 860,000 or so clones, roughly 16% seen once. The specimen sequenced was naive CD4+ T cells from blood. The receptors come from a woman under 30 in good health.

The chain's CDR3 is CASSQPAGQGTYNEQFF. The CDR3 nucleotides read TGTGCCAGCAGCCAACCCGCGGGACAGGGGACCTACAATGAGCAGTTCTTC. The chain links TRBV14 to TRBJ2-1; 10 bases align to TRBD1. The length of the CDR3 is 17 residues. CDR1 and CDR2 (germline): SGHDN, FVKESK. The V segment lost 2 bases and the J segment 2 bases; nucleotides outside the gene matches: 6.

This clone was observed a few times. The chain employs TRBV7-9 and TRBJ1-4, with D possibly TRBD1 on 5 matching bases. The V end lost 4 bases, the J end lost 8 bases, and 20 bases lay between the germline ends. The CDR3 extends over 16 amino acids. Germline CDR1 is SEHNR and CDR2 is FQNEAQ (reference sequence). In DNA form, the CDR3 reads TGTGCCAGCAGCTCACCCCGAGCAGGGCCGGGGGAAAAACTGTTTTTT. This encodes CASSSPRAGPGEKLFF.

This clone appeared a few times. The chain joins TRBV2 to TRBJ2-1; no clear D gene. Germline loops: CDR1 SNHLY, CDR2 FYNNEI. The CDR3 totals 13 residues. The germline V and J ends were trimmed by 3 bases and 2 bases, with 5 bases remaining between them. The CDR3 coding sequence is TGTGCCAGCAGTGAGAATACCTACAATGAGCAGTTCTTC. It translates to CASSENTYNEQFF.

This clone was recorded a few times. The chain is built from TRBV18 and TRBJ1-1; 9 bases align to TRBD1. The CDR3 extends over 18 amino acids. With 6 bases clipped from V and 5 bases from J, the junction kept 19 bases outside the gene matches. Germline CDR1 KGHSH, CDR2 LQKENI. The CDR3 protein is CASSQMRGLQGANTEAFF. In nucleotides, the CDR3 is TGTGCCAGCTCCCAAATGAGGGGGCTACAGGGGGCGAATACTGAAGCTTTCTTT.

In its sample, this clone was seen a few times. V gene TRBV28 combines with J gene TRBJ1-5; no definite D call. Trimming left V 6 bases short and J 0 bases short, with 9 bases between. In germline, CDR1 is MDHEN, CDR2 SYDVKM. The CDR3 consists of 14 residues. The CDR3 sequence: CASRNLISNQPQHF. In DNA, the CDR3 is TGTGCCAGCAGAAATCTTATTAGCAATCAGCCCCAGCATTTT.

This clone was picked up many times. At the DNA level, this CDR3 is encoded by other sequences in the same sample as well. This sequence joins TRBV7-9 and TRBJ1-5; D remains unclear. Trimming took off 7 bases at V and 0 bases at J, with 7 bases between the two ends. The CDR3 sequence is 13 residues long. Germline CDR1 and CDR2: SEHNR and FQNEAQ (reference sequence). Here the CDR3 reads CASNRDSNQPQHF. The CDR3 coding sequence is TGTGCCAGCAACCGGGATAGCAATCAGCCCCAGCATTTT.

This chain uses TRBV7-9 with TRBJ2-2; 7 nucleotides match TRBD2. The CDR3 sequence is 16 residues long. The germline V gene encodes CDR1 SEHNR and CDR2 FQNEAQ (reference sequence). The V gene end was trimmed by 1 base and the J gene end by 3 bases; junction bases not matched to a gene: 5. The chain's CDR3 is CASSLVGGQDTGELFF. For the CDR3, the DNA is TGTGCCAGCAGCTTAGTGGGAGGGCAGGACACCGGGGAGCTGTTTTTT.

V is TRBV4-2 and J is TRBJ2-1; maybe TRBD2 (6 bases). V was pared by 4 bases and J by 13 bases, with 14 bases between. CDR3 size: 12 residues. Per the germline V gene, CDR1 is LGHNA and CDR2 is YNFKEQ. In DNA, the CDR3 is TGTGCCAGCAGCCTCGCGGGGCGGGTCCAGTTCTTC. Translation gives CASSLAGRVQFF.

Here the CDR3 reads CASNLGGTSWEQYF. CDR3 sequence (DNA): TGTGCCAGCAATTTGGGCGGGACTTCTTGGGAGCAGTACTTC. The V call is TRBV6-6, the J call TRBJ2-7, with D perhaps matching TRBD2 (6 bases). Germline CDR1 reads MNHNY; CDR2 reads SVGAGI (reference sequence). The V end lost 7 bases, the J end lost 7 bases, and 20 bases lay between the germline ends. This CDR3 region has 14 residues.

In its sample, this clone was seen a few times. The sample holds other DNA sequences that translate to the same CDR3. This chain links TRBV7-3 with TRBJ2-3; D is ambiguous. Trimming stripped 1 base from V and 4 bases from J, with 9 bases between. The CDR3 runs to 14 residues. Germline V lookup: CDR1 SGHTA, CDR2 FQGTGA. CDR3 residues: CASSLNGRADTQYF. The DNA of the CDR3 is TGTGCCAGCAGCTTAAATGGTCGAGCAGATACGCAGTATTTT.

Only a few counts were recorded for this clone. The rearrangement uses TRBV10-3 and TRBJ2-1; 8 bases match TRBD1. Germline values: CDR1 ENHRY, CDR2 SYGVKD. The CDR3 covers 14 residues. Losses at the gene ends were 10 bases for V and 5 bases for J; bases not matched to a gene: 10. The DNA of the CDR3 is TGTGCCACAAGACAGGGGTCTATGAACAATGAGCAGTTCTTC. This codes for CATRQGSMNNEQFF.

V usage is TRBV7-3 and J usage is TRBJ1-1; TRBD1 might be the D (6 bases). This CDR3 is built from 13 residues. Germline V gives CDR1 SGHTA, CDR2 FQGTGA. Trimming stripped 5 bases from V and 4 bases from J, with 11 bases between. The CDR3 DNA sequence: TGTGCCAGCAGCCCGGGGGCCGGCACTGAAGCTTTCTTT. Its translation: CASSPGAGTEAFF.

This chain links TRBV11-3 with TRBJ1-5; D is unresolved. From germline, CDR1 is SGHNT and CDR2 YENEEA. The CDR3 runs 11 residues. V lost 5 bases and J 12 bases, leaving 11 bases between the germline ends. The CDR3 region is CASSPPTHQHF. CDR3 in DNA: TGTGCCAGCAGCCCCCCGACTCACCAGCATTTT.

Worth noting for this clone: Other nucleotide sequences in the sample specify the same CDR3. The V call is TRBV7-9, the J call TRBJ2-2; D gene unclear. The CDR3 spans 12 residues. The V end lost 1 base, the J end lost 6 bases, and 3 bases lay between the germline ends. Per the germline V gene, CDR1 is SEHNR and CDR2 is FQNEAQ (reference sequence). CDR3 loop: CASSLGSGELFF. The CDR3 DNA is TGTGCCAGCAGCTTAGGCTCCGGGGAGCTGTTTTTT.

This rearrangement joins TRBV9 to TRBJ2-3; no clear D gene. The CDR3 loop spans 13 amino acids. The ends were cut back, 3 bases at V and 5 bases at J, with 10 bases in the middle. Germline-derived CDR1 and CDR2 are SGDLS and YYNGEE. The CDR3, as DNA: TGTGCCAGCAGCGCGACGTGGGGAGATACGCAGTATTTT. This gives the protein CASSATWGDTQYF.

This clone was counted only a few times. This sequence joins TRBV29-1 and TRBJ1-3, with 8 bases that match TRBD1. The CDR3 spans 12 residues. V shed 6 bases and J 3 bases; nucleotides not matched to a gene: 1. From germline, CDR1 is SQVTM and CDR2 ANQGSEA. The CDR3: CSVTGVGNTIYF. CDR3 sequence (DNA): TGCAGCGTGACAGGGGTTGGAAACACCATATATTTT.

This chain links TRBV25-1 with TRBJ2-1; D uncertain. The V gene lost 1 base and the J gene lost 5 bases, with 12 bases spanning the gap. This CDR3 comprises 15 residues. Germline V gives CDR1 MGHDK, CDR2 SYGVNS. The CDR3 spells CASSELNARDNEQFF. The CDR3 nucleotides are TGTGCCAGCAGTGAATTGAACGCCCGGGACAATGAGCAGTTCTTC.

DNA for the CDR3: TGTGCCAGCAGTCTCTCGCTGAGTGAAGCTTTCTTT. Amino acid sequence: CASSLSLSEAFF. This chain joins TRBV28 and TRBJ1-1; D gene uncertain. The germline gives CDR1 MDHEN, CDR2 SYDVKM. The V and J ends lost 5 bases and 7 bases respectively, with 11 bases between them. This CDR3 has 12 amino acids. Full variable domain (outside the CDR3, taken from reference TRBV28 and TRBJ1-1): DVKVTQSSRYLVKRTGEKVFLECVQDMDHENMFWYRQDPGLGLRLIYFSYDVKMKEKGDIPEGYSVSREKKERFSLILESASTNQTSMYLCASSLSLSEAFFGQGTRLTVV.

This clone was counted between two and nine times. The same CDR3 also results from other DNA sequences found in this sample. J is TRBJ2-3 and V is TRBV25-1; D is uncertain. Deletions cut 2 bases from V and 1 base from J, with 4 bases between. Germline V CDR1 and CDR2: MGHDK, SYGVNS. The CDR3 is 13 residues long. DNA for the CDR3: TGTGCCAGCAGTGAAGGGGGCACAGATACGCAGTATTTT. Protein sequence: CASSEGGTDTQYF.

V is TRBV6-6 and J is TRBJ2-2; the D gene is possibly TRBD1 (5 bases). Germline values: CDR1 MNHNY, CDR2 SVGAGI (reference sequence). CDR3 length equals 13 residues. Between the trimmed V and J ends, which lost 2 bases and 4 bases, there was a span of 5 bases. The CDR3 region has the DNA TGTGCCAGCAGTTACGGGGCCACCGGGGAGCTGTTTTTT. It is translated as CASSYGATGELFF.

This clone was seen only a few times. The V and J genes are TRBV7-2 and TRBJ2-1; tentatively, D is TRBD2 (6 bases). The V gene's germline CDR1 is SGHTA and CDR2 FQGNSA. This CDR3 comprises 14 residues. V was pared by 4 bases and J by 3 bases, with 10 bases between. In nucleotides, the CDR3 is TGTGCCAGCAGCTCCCGGGAGCGCTACAATGAGCAGTTCTTC. Protein product: CASSSRERYNEQFF.

The chain uses TRBV4-3 and TRBJ2-5; 11 nucleotides agree with TRBD2. The CDR3 runs 18 residues. Germline loops: CDR1 LGHNA, CDR2 YSLEER. V shed 0 bases, J shed 7 bases, and the junction held 13 bases outside the gene matches. CDR3 in amino acids: CASSQDPLTSGSSGTQYF. Here the CDR3 DNA reads TGCGCCAGCAGCCAAGACCCATTAACTAGCGGGAGTTCGGGGACCCAGTACTTC.

This clone was seen only a few times. V usage is TRBV19 and J usage is TRBJ2-7, with 7 bases fitting TRBD1. The CDR3 is 12 residues long. V lost 5 bases, J lost 10 bases, and 8 bases stayed unmatched. Germline loops: CDR1 LNHDA, CDR2 SQIVND (reference sequence). CDR3 nucleotide sequence: TGTGCCAGTAGTGGGACAGCAAAGTCTCAGTACTTC. Translating gives CASSGTAKSQYF.

The CDR3 is CASSPPRDRTYEQYF. As DNA, the CDR3 is TGTGCCAGCAGTCCGCCGAGGGACCGAACCTACGAGCAGTACTTC. The genes are TRBV28 and TRBJ2-7; D is perhaps TRBD1 or TRBD2 (5 bases each). Trimming pared 5 bases from V and 2 bases from J, leaving 16 bases between. CDR1 and CDR2 (germline): MDHEN, SYDVKM. This CDR3 is built from 15 residues.

The V and J genes are TRBV7-9 and TRBJ2-1; tentative D call: TRBD2 (6 bases). CDR3 length: 17 residues. V lost 4 bases and J 2 bases, leaving 18 bases between the germline ends. CDR1 SEHNR and CDR2 FQNEAQ come from the germline V gene (reference sequence). The CDR3 DNA reads as TGTGCCAGCAGCTCCGGCGGGGCGGGGAAAACCTACAATGAGCAGTTCTTC. As protein: CASSSGGAGKTYNEQFF.

This clone was observed a few times. V usage is TRBV2 and J usage is TRBJ2-5; D tentatively fits TRBD1 or TRBD2 (5 bases each). Trimming removed 6 bases at V and 5 bases at J, with 10 bases between. The CDR3 has 12 amino acids. Germline V gene sequence: CDR1 SNHLY, CDR2 FYNNEI. The CDR3 DNA reads TGTGCCAGCAGCGGGGCCGGCGAGACCCAGTACTTC. It specifies CASSGAGETQYF.

This chain joins TRBV4-3 and TRBJ2-1; D not resolved. V gave up 1 base and J gave up 0 bases, with 10 bases separating them. Germline V gives CDR1 LGHNA, CDR2 YSLEER. This CDR3 contains 16 residues. This CDR3 reads CASSQGGMSSYNEQFF. CDR3 DNA sequence: TGCGCCAGCAGCCAAGGCGGTATGAGCTCCTACAATGAGCAGTTCTTC.

This chain uses TRBV19 with TRBJ2-1, with D maybe TRBD2 (6 bases). The germline V gene encodes CDR1 LNHDA and CDR2 SQIVND (reference sequence). V was clipped by 9 bases and J by 8 bases, with 20 bases between them. The CDR3 is made up of 14 amino acids. CDR3 region: CASSPGTGYYEQFF. DNA for the CDR3: TGTGCCAGCAGTCCCGGGACTGGGTACTATGAGCAGTTCTTC. Supplemented by reference TRBV19 and TRBJ2-1, the full variable domain reads DGGITQSPKYLFRKEGQNVTLSCEQNLNHDAMYWYRQDPGQGLRLIYYSQIVNDFQKGDIAEGYSVSREKKESFPLTVTSAQKNPTAFYLCASSPGTGYYEQFFGPGTRLTVL.

This clone has just a few counts. The genes are TRBV15 and TRBJ2-2, with D perhaps TRBD2 (6 bases). V gave up 2 bases and J gave up 3 bases, with 10 bases separating them. Germline CDR1 and CDR2: LNHNV and YYDKDF (reference sequence). The length of the CDR3 is 15 residues. CDR3 DNA: TGTGCCACCAGCAGACGGGCTAGCGACACCGGGGAGCTGTTTTTT. It is translated as CATSRRASDTGELFF. Full variable domain (outside the CDR3, taken from reference TRBV15 and TRBJ2-2): DAMVIQNPRYQVTQFGKPVTLSCSQTLNHNVMYWYQQKSSQAPKLLFHYYDKDFNNEADTPDNFQSRRPNTSFCFLDIRSPGLGDTAMYLCATSRRASDTGELFFGEGSRLTVL.